One and the same sample provided the 5 T cell receptor beta chains below, sequenced in a study of control samples from healthy donors and cancer patients. TCRdb keeps only in-frame clones here, not all; method: immunoSEQ multiplex PCR. The table records under 70,000 clones, 70% to 90% of them present only once. Source material: blood. Source of these receptors: a man aged 45-60 years in good health.

This chain links TRBV7-2 with TRBJ2-6; the D is unclear. V lost 3 bases and J lost 4, with 10 bases in between. Germline V gene sequence: CDR1 SGHTA, CDR2 FQGNSA. The length of the CDR3 is 15 residues. For the CDR3, the DNA is TGTGCCAGCAGCTTGGACGGGTCCGGGGCCAACGTCCTGACTTTC. It specifies CASSLDGSGANVLTF.

The rearrangement links TRBV19 to TRBJ2-2; 9 nucleotides line up with TRBD1. This CDR3 is built from 14 residues. CDR1 is LNHDA, CDR2 SQIVND, per germline (reference sequence). Trimming took 6 bases from V and 4 from J; bases not matched to a gene: 3. CDR3 coding DNA: TGTGCCAGTAGATGGACAGGGGCCACCGGGGAGCTGTTTTTT. Amino acid sequence: CASRWTGATGELFF.

This sequence joins TRBV10-3 and TRBJ2-1; D ambiguous. Germline CDR1 reads ENHRY; CDR2 reads SYGVKD. Between the trimmed V and J ends, which lost 3 bases and 3 bases, there was a span of 6 bases. The CDR3 is made up of 13 amino acids. The CDR3 DNA sequence: TGTGCCATCAGTGATAATGGCTACAATGAGCAGTTCTTC. This gives the protein CAISDNGYNEQFF.

This clone has just one count. The V and J genes are TRBV27 and TRBJ1-2, with TRBD1 as a possible D gene (5 bases). Trimming stripped 6 bases from V and 0 bases from J, with 11 bases between. The CDR3 is made up of 14 amino acids. The germline CDR1 and CDR2 sequences are MNHEY and SMNVEV (reference sequence). CDR3 DNA: TGTGCCAGCAGACCGGGACGAACTAACTATGGCTACACCTTC. Translation: CASRPGRTNYGYTF.

This clone was seen just once. One end of the junction is discordant with germline, which a read error may explain. The chain links TRBV24-1 to TRBJ1-1; D gene ambiguous. The CDR3 is 13 amino acids. Germline V gene data show CDR1 as KGHDR and CDR2 as SFDVKD. The CDR3 region is CASRWGANTEAFF. For the CDR3, the DNA is TGTGCCTCCAGGTGGGGAGCGAACACTGAAGCTTTCTTT.